This T cell receptor beta chain emerged from a study of blood T cell repertoires in COVID-19. Looking at the study overall: Italy, Spain and the United States were the sources of the convalescent and acute COVID-19 samples. In each case, the material was cDNA or gDNA derived from T cells, B-cell-depleted T cells, or PBMCs.

Authors' data handling: How many nucleated cells were present was estimated from reference gene primer amplification. Assay: immunoSEQ multiplex PCR; the TCRdb copy retains only in-frame clones and omits some. V and J calls and clone size follow that table, whereas D and trimming were derived from the DNA. The sample has more than 150,000 clones, 70% to 85% seen once; the top ten hold about 4.9%. The ends lost 4 bases at V and 8 bases at J; junction bases unmatched: 9. Germline V gives CDR1 SEHNR, CDR2 FQNEAQ (reference sequence). CDR3 length: 15 amino acids. This sequence joins TRBV7-9 and TRBJ1-4, with TRBD1 matching over 8 bases. The origin of this receptor is a woman under 40 with acute or convalescent COVID-19. The sequencing sample was made of peripheral blood. As DNA, the CDR3 is TGTGCCAGCAGCTCACAGGGGGAATCTTACGAAAAACTGTTTTTT. Its translation: CASSSQGESYEKLFF.